The 29 T cell receptor beta chains in this list originate from one sample, sequenced in a study of immune characterization of retroperitoneal liposarcoma. TCRdb recomputed calls from the PCR reads with MiXCR, one row per CDR3 protein. Of 12,000 or so distinct CDR3 sequences listed, around 26% were seen once; the top ten hold approximately 10%. Sequenced sample: tumor tissue. The receptor source for this set is a female donor with retroperitoneal liposarcoma.

This clonotype has ten or more counts. This chain joins TRBV6-1 and TRBJ2-1, with D perhaps TRBD1 or TRBD2 (6 bases each). The J call may not be correct, given that the DNA end is closer to TRBJ2-7. Germline-derived CDR1 and CDR2 are MNHNS and SASEGT. The CDR3 loop spans 13 amino acids. CDR3 region: CASRTGAYNEQYF. CDR3 DNA: TGTGCCAGCAGAACGGGGGCCTACAATGAGCAGTACTTC.

V and J are TRBV6-5 and TRBJ2-1, with 10 bases that match TRBD2. Germline V lookup: CDR1 MNHEY, CDR2 SVGAGI. J was trimmed by 10 bases and V by 6 bases; bases with no gene match: 12. The CDR3 is 15 residues long. The CDR3 protein is CASRLTSGFTYEQFF. The CDR3 DNA reads as TGTGCCAGCAGACTGACTAGCGGGTTCACCTACGAGCAGTTCTTC.

The V call is TRBV4-1, the J call TRBJ1-1, with D possibly TRBD1 on 5 matching bases. Between the trimmed V and J ends, which lost 2 bases and 1 base, there was a span of 17 bases. The CDR3 totals 17 residues. Germline V gives CDR1 MGHRA, CDR2 YSYEKL. CDR3 loop: CASSQNKWGDSNTEAFF. DNA of the CDR3: TGCGCCAGCAGCCAAAACAAGTGGGGGGACTCGAACACTGAAGCTTTCTTT.

This sequence joins TRBV6-2 or TRBV6-3 and TRBJ2-1, with D tentatively TRBD1 or TRBD2 (5 bases each). Trimming cost V 2 bases and J 13 bases, with 18 bases left between them. CDR1 MNHEY and CDR2 SVGEGT come from the germline V gene. This CDR3 has 14 residues. The CDR3 here is CASSYGGVRETQFF. CDR3 sequence (DNA): TGTGCCAGCAGTTACGGGGGAGTAAGAGAGACCCAGTTCTTC.

Judged by abundance, this clonotype is medium-sized. The chain's CDR3 is CASRGSGAYNEQFF. In DNA form, the CDR3 reads TGTGCCAGCAGGGGGAGCGGGGCCTACAATGAGCAGTTCTTC. V gene TRBV27 combines with J gene TRBJ2-1; 7 bases fit TRBD2. The V segment lost 6 bases and the J segment 2 bases; nucleotides outside the gene matches: 4. Germline loops: CDR1 MNHEY, CDR2 SMNVEV (reference sequence). CDR3 size: 14 residues.

In this sample, this clonotype turned up many times. Here the CDR3 DNA reads TGTGCCAGCAGTTCGGTCGGAAATCAGTTCTTC. It encodes CASSSVGNQFF. The chain couples TRBV6-1 to TRBJ2-1; D is ambiguous. Trimming left V 5 bases short and J 13 bases short, with 12 bases between. The CDR3 runs to 11 residues. Germline CDR1 reads MNHNS; CDR2 reads SASEGT.

This clonotype is deemed medium-sized (0.01 to 0.1%). The chain employs TRBV12-3 or TRBV12-4 and TRBJ2-2; D gene unclear. Trimming took off 3 bases at V and 2 bases at J, with 7 bases between the two ends. The CDR3 loop spans 14 amino acids. CDR3 residues: CASSFWGNTGELFF. CDR3 DNA sequence: TGTGCCAGCAGTTTTTGGGGTAACACCGGGGAGCTGTTTTTT.

The chain employs TRBV4-1 and TRBJ2-7, with D possibly matching TRBD2 (5 bases). Per the germline V gene, CDR1 is MGHRA and CDR2 is YSYEKL. This CDR3 contains 15 residues. V lost 1 base to trimming and J lost 0 bases, with 10 bases between them. Here the CDR3 reads CASSQGGGSSYEQYF. CDR3 DNA: TGCGCCAGCAGCCAAGGTGGTGGGAGCTCCTACGAGCAGTACTTC.

The chain combines TRBV6-1 with TRBJ1-6; 7 bases align to TRBD1. The ends lost 5 bases at V and 18 bases at J; junction bases unmatched: 16. The CDR3 consists of 14 residues. The germline V gene has CDR1 MNHNS and CDR2 SASEGT. CDR3 nucleotide sequence: TGTGCCAGCAGTCAAGACAGGGTCGAAGGGTTTGCCCACTTT. It translates to CASSQDRVEGFAHF.

This clonotype showed up just once. V gene TRBV11-2 combines with J gene TRBJ2-1, with 9 positions matching TRBD2. The CDR3 spans 15 residues. V was pared by 0 bases and J by 3 bases, with 0 bases of the junction left unmatched. Germline V gene data show CDR1 as SGHAT and CDR2 as FQNNGV. For the CDR3, the DNA is TGTGCCAGCAGCTTAGAACTAGCGGGCTACAATGAGCAGTTCTTC. Its protein product is CASSLELAGYNEQFF.

The chain combines TRBV12-3 or TRBV12-4 with TRBJ2-4; 14 bases match TRBD2. The CDR3 sequence is 15 residues long. The trim removed 4 bases at V and 13 bases at J, leaving 9 bases unmatched. The CDR3 protein is CASSYGTSGSGEQYF. Written as DNA, the CDR3 is TGTGCCAGCAGTTACGGGACTAGCGGGAGTGGTGAGCAGTACTTC.

V gene TRBV6-1 combines with J gene TRBJ2-4; TRBD2 matches 14 bases. Near its end, the DNA agrees better with TRBJ2-5, so the J call may be wrong. This CDR3 is 17 amino acids long. Germline loops: CDR1 MNHNS, CDR2 SASEGT. The CDR3 DNA is TGTGCCAACATCCCCGGGACTAGCGGGAGTTCGGGAGAGACCCAGTACTTC. It translates to CANIPGTSGSSGETQYF.

Sample share makes this clonotype medium-sized. This rearrangement joins TRBV12-3 or TRBV12-4 to TRBJ2-2; D may be TRBD2 (5 bases). With 3 bases removed from V and 8 bases from J, the gap between germline ends came to 10 bases. This CDR3 has 13 residues. CDR3 region: CASSLPGWGELFF. CDR3 sequence (DNA): TGTGCCAGCAGTTTGCCGGGATGGGGGGAGCTGTTTTTT.

This clonotype was counted once. One end of the junction fails to match germline, which may point to a read error. V and J are TRBV12-3 or TRBV12-4 and TRBJ2-1; 8 bases fit TRBD2. The CDR3 contains 15 residues. CDR3 nucleotide sequence: TGTGCCAGCAGTTTGGGCGGGGGGTCCTACAATGAGGAGTACTTC. As protein: CASSLGGGSYNEEYF.

The V call is TRBV6-1, the J call TRBJ1-2; 8 nucleotides line up with TRBD1. The CDR3 is 14 residues long. The trim removed 1 base at V and 4 bases at J, leaving 2 bases unmatched. Germline V lookup: CDR1 MNHNS, CDR2 SASEGT. The DNA for the CDR3 is TGTGCCAGCAGTGAAGTCGGGACAGGCTATGGCTACACCTTC. Amino acids: CASSEVGTGYGYTF.

This clonotype rates as medium-sized. This chain joins TRBV6-1 and TRBJ2-1; TRBD2 aligns across 11 bases. The J call is uncertain, as TRBJ2-7 better fits the DNA end. This CDR3 is 13 amino acids long. From germline, CDR1 is MNHNS and CDR2 SASEGT. The CDR3: CASSLAGGYEQYF. For the CDR3, the DNA is TGTGCCAGCAGTCTAGCGGGGGGCTACGAGCAGTACTTC.

The genes are TRBV6-1 and TRBJ2-1; D is tentatively TRBD1 or TRBD2 (7 bases each). The closer fit of TRBJ2-7 to the DNA end suggests the J call may be wrong. Germline values: CDR1 MNHNS, CDR2 SASEGT. CDR3 size: 16 residues. This CDR3 reads CASSQGEGAVYNEQYF. CDR3 nucleotides: TGTGCCAGCTCCCAGGGGGAGGGAGCTGTCTACAATGAGCAGTACTTC.

This clonotype was recorded many times. The J gene is TRBJ1-2, the V gene TRBV7-2, with D unclear. CDR1 SGHTA and CDR2 FQGNSA come from the germline V gene. The CDR3 is made up of 15 amino acids. V was clipped by 0 bases and J by 3 bases, with 11 bases between them. CDR3 amino acids: CASSLARAAHYGYTF. CDR3 sequence (DNA): TGTGCCAGCAGCTTAGCGCGGGCAGCCCACTATGGCTACACCTTC.

The sample holds a few counts of this clonotype. V gene TRBV6-1 combines with J gene TRBJ2-1; a possible D gene is TRBD2 (5 bases). TRBJ2-7 explains the end of the DNA better; the J call may be wrong. The CDR3 is 16 amino acids. CDR1 is MNHNS, CDR2 SASEGT, per germline. The CDR3 is CASSSLGIETYNEQYF. The DNA of the CDR3 is TGTGCCAGCAGCTCCCTCGGGATAGAGACCTACAATGAGCAGTACTTC.

The rearrangement links TRBV7-3 to TRBJ2-1; 9 bases match TRBD2. The tail of the sequence fits TRBJ2-7 better, so the J call may be wrong. Germline values: CDR1 SGHTA, CDR2 FQGTGA. This CDR3 comprises 14 residues. The CDR3 sequence: CASSSASGNNEQYF. CDR3 sequence (DNA): TGTGCCAGCAGCTCGGCTAGCGGGAACAATGAGCAGTACTTC.

The chain links TRBV6-1 to TRBJ1-6, with D perhaps matching TRBD1 (5 bases). CDR1 and CDR2 (germline): MNHNS, SASEGT. The CDR3 spans 17 residues. V was clipped by 1 base and J by 8 bases, with 18 bases between them. The CDR3 DNA is TGTGCCAGCAGTGAAGTAGAGTGGAACAGGCATGATTCACCCCTCCACTTT. This codes for CASSEVEWNRHDSPLHF.

This clonotype was observed a few times. The CDR3 DNA follows: TGTGCCAGCAGCTCCCGGACTAGCGGGTCAGAGACCCAGTACTTC. Translating gives CASSSRTSGSETQYF. V is TRBV7-8 and J is TRBJ2-5; 11 bases map to TRBD2. Trimming took 4 bases from V and 4 from J; bases not matched to a gene: 5. The CDR3 has 15 residues. In germline, CDR1 is SGHVS, CDR2 FQNEAQ.

This clonotype occurred a few times. The V call is TRBV6-1, the J call TRBJ2-3; D remains unclear. The CDR3 has 11 residues. The germline V and J ends were trimmed by 5 bases and 6 bases, with 6 bases remaining between them. Germline CDR1 MNHNS, CDR2 SASEGT. This CDR3 reads CASSFADTQYF. The CDR3, as DNA: TGTGCCAGCAGTTTCGCCGATACGCAGTATTTT.

In its sample, this clonotype was seen many times. This chain joins TRBV6-1 and TRBJ2-1; D may be TRBD2 (5 bases). The J call may be mistaken, given a closer DNA end match to TRBJ2-7. The CDR3 is 14 residues long. Germline values: CDR1 MNHNS, CDR2 SASEGT. CDR3 nucleotides: TGTGCCAGCAGTGAGACTATAAGTTACAATGAGCAGTACTTC. Translating gives CASSETISYNEQYF.

This clonotype was observed a single time. The gene calls are TRBV12-3 or TRBV12-4 and TRBJ2-3; the D gene could be TRBD1 or TRBD2 (7 bases each). V lost 5 bases and J lost 5, with 17 bases in between. The CDR3 sequence is 15 residues long. Here the CDR3 reads CASSPQGGPVDTQYF. Here the CDR3 DNA reads TGTGCCAGCAGTCCCCAGGGGGGGCCCGTAGATACGCAGTATTTT.

The chain employs TRBV10-3 and TRBJ1-1; D is possibly TRBD1 (5 bases). Germline values: CDR1 ENHRY, CDR2 SYGVKD. Trimming pared 9 bases from V and 6 bases from J, leaving 11 bases between. The CDR3 spans 11 residues. CDR3 protein: CAISGIAEAFF. The CDR3 DNA follows: TGTGCCATTTCAGGGATAGCTGAAGCTTTCTTT.

This clonotype has a count of ten or more. This chain connects TRBV12-3 or TRBV12-4 to TRBJ2-1; 7 bases fit TRBD1. The V gene end was trimmed by 5 bases and the J gene end by 10 bases; junction bases not matched to a gene: 11. The CDR3 consists of 14 residues. This chain's CDR3 is CASSPTGRIYEQFF. The CDR3 DNA reads TGTGCCAGCAGTCCGACAGGGAGAATCTACGAGCAGTTCTTC.

This clonotype was observed a handful of times. This sequence joins TRBV6-1 and TRBJ2-2; D possibly corresponds to TRBD1 (6 bases). Germline-derived CDR1 and CDR2 are MNHNS and SASEGT. This CDR3 region has 15 residues. Trimming shortened V by 5 bases and J by 6 bases, and 16 bases separated the two germline ends. In DNA form, the CDR3 reads TGTGCCAGCAGTCCAGAAGGTGGGGGCCCCGGGGAGCTGTTTTTT. Its translation: CASSPEGGGPGELFF.

The chain couples TRBV4-3 to TRBJ2-3; maybe TRBD2 (6 bases). Germline loops: CDR1 LGHNA, CDR2 YSLEER. With 1 base removed from V and 0 bases from J, the gap between germline ends came to 8 bases. The CDR3 has 15 residues. CDR3 sequence reads: CASSQGSGSTDTQYF. CDR3 coding DNA: TGCGCCAGCAGCCAAGGAAGCGGGAGCACAGATACGCAGTATTTT.